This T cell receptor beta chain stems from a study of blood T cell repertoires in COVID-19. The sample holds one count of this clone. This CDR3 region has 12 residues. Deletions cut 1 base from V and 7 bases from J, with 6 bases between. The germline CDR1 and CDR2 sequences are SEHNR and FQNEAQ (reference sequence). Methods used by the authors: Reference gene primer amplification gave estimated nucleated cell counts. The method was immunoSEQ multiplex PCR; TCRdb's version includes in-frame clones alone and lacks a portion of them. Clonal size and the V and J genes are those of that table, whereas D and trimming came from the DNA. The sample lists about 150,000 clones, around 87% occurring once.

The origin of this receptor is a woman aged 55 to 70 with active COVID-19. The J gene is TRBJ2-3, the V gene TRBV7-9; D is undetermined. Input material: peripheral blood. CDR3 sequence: CASSLVSYTQYF. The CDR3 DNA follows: TGTGCCAGCAGCTTAGTTTCTTATACGCAGTATTTT.